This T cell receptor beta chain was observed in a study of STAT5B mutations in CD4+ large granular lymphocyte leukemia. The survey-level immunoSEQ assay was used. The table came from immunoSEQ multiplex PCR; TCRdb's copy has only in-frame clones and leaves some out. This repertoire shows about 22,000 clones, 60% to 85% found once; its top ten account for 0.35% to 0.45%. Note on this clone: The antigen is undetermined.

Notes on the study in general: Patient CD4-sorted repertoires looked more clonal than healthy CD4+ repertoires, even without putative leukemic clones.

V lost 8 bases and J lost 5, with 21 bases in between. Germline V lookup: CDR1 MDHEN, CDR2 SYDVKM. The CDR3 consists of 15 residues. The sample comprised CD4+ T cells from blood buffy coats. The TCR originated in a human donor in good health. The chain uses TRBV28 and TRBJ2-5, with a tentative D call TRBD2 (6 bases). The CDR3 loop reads CASSPGGRAGETQYF. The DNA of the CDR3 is TGTGCCAGCTCTCCGGGCGGCAGGGCGGGGGAGACCCAGTACTTC.